The next 17 T cell receptor beta chains were all read from a single sample in a study of cytotoxic CD8 clonotypes in ibrutinib-treated CLL. Method: immunoSEQ multiplex PCR; TCRdb's copy keeps in-frame clones and lacks some. The data show roughly 97,000 clones, with around 73% seen just once and about 34% held by the top ten. The input for sequencing was PBMCs, taken after 12 months of ibrutinib treatment. These receptors originate from a human donor with chronic lymphocytic leukemia.

This rearrangement joins TRBV30 to TRBJ2-7; D might be TRBD1 (5 bases). The V and J ends lost 4 bases and 1 base respectively, with 11 bases between them. The CDR3 has 13 amino acids. Germline V gene data show CDR1 as GTSNPN and CDR2 as SVGIG (reference sequence). The CDR3 loop is CAWTRQGSYEQYF. As DNA, the CDR3 is TGTGCCTGGACTCGGCAGGGTTCCTACGAGCAGTACTTC.

The V call is TRBV9, the J call TRBJ2-3; 7 positions agree with TRBD1. The length of the CDR3 is 15 residues. V was pared by 5 bases and J by 2 bases, with 8 bases of the junction left unmatched. CDR1 is SGDLS, CDR2 YYNGEE, per germline. The CDR3 bases are TGTGCCAGCAGTGTGGGACAGCTCAACACAGATACGCAGTATTTT. Translating gives CASSVGQLNTDTQYF.

This chain joins TRBV6-1 and TRBJ1-2, with D maybe TRBD1 (6 bases). The CDR3 extends over 15 amino acids. Germline CDR1 reads MNHNS; CDR2 reads SASEGT. V was clipped by 2 bases and J by 8 bases, with 18 bases between them. CDR3 loop: CASSEQTDRRGGYTF. CDR3 in DNA: TGTGCCAGCAGTGAACAAACAGACAGGCGAGGGGGCTACACCTTC.

V and J are TRBV7-2 and TRBJ2-5, with no clear D. The CDR3 spans 14 residues. In germline, CDR1 is SGHTA, CDR2 FQGNSA. V lost 7 bases, J lost 1 base, and 13 bases lay in between. The CDR3 DNA reads TGTGCCAGCACCCGGATGGGGTCCCAAGAGACCCAGTACTTC. Its translation: CASTRMGSQETQYF.

CDR3 bases: TGTGCCAGCAGCCGAGGGGGCAGCACAGATACGCAGTATTTT. This translates into CASSRGGSTDTQYF. The chain uses TRBV25-1 and TRBJ2-3; 7 bases match TRBD1. Germline lookup yields CDR1 MGHDK and CDR2 SYGVNS. The CDR3 spans 14 residues. J was trimmed by 0 bases and V by 6 bases; bases with no gene match: 3.

The CDR3 is CASSIASGTKVTGELFF. The CDR3 DNA reads as TGTGCCAGTAGTATAGCATCCGGGACAAAAGTCACCGGGGAGCTGTTTTTT. V usage is TRBV19 and J usage is TRBJ2-2; D is possibly TRBD1 (6 bases). The CDR3 sequence is 17 residues long. Germline assignment: CDR1 LNHDA and CDR2 SQIVND (reference sequence). V dropped 1 base and J dropped 4 bases, with 16 bases sitting between them. The full variable domain, with the rest looked up from reference TRBV19 and TRBJ2-2, is DGGITQSPKYLFRKEGQNVTLSCEQNLNHDAMYWYRQDPGQGLRLIYYSQIVNDFQKGDIAEGYSVSREKKESFPLTVTSAQKNPTAFYLCASSIASGTKVTGELFFGEGSRLTVL.

The V and J genes are TRBV6-1 and TRBJ1-2, with D unresolved. Germline CDR1 reads MNHNS; CDR2 reads SASEGT. The CDR3 is 13 amino acids. V was clipped by 0 bases and J by 5 bases, with 7 bases between them. The CDR3: CASSEARPYGYTF. The CDR3 bases are TGTGCCAGCAGTGAAGCCCGACCGTATGGCTACACCTTC.

V gene TRBV7-3 combines with J gene TRBJ2-5, with a weak D call TRBD1 (6 bases). The length of the CDR3 is 12 residues. Per germline, CDR1 SGHTA and CDR2 FQGTGA. The V gene lost 5 bases and the J gene lost 7 bases, with 11 bases spanning the gap. The CDR3 nucleotides are TGTGCCAGCAGCCCCGACAGGCTGACCCAGTACTTC. Translated, it gives CASSPDRLTQYF.

A few counts support this clone. This chain links TRBV21-1 with TRBJ2-7. TRBV21-1 is annotated as a pseudogene. This CDR3 region has 13 residues. This CDR3 reads CASSKGVRTGQYF. The CDR3 coding sequence is TGTGCCAGCAGCAAAGGGGTAAGGACGGGGCAGTACTTC.

This rearrangement joins TRBV30 to TRBJ2-7, with a tentative D call TRBD2 (6 bases). The CDR3 extends over 14 amino acids. CDR1 GTSNPN and CDR2 SVGIG come from the germline V gene (reference sequence). Deletions cut 7 bases from V and 7 bases from J, with 23 bases between. CDR3 coding DNA: TGTGCCTACCAAACCGGAACCCCGGGGAGGGAGCAGTACTTC. Its translation is CAYQTGTPGREQYF.

The table lists this clone with a few counts. The chain links TRBV5-1 to TRBJ1-3; tentatively, D is TRBD1 (5 bases). Per germline, CDR1 SGHRS and CDR2 YFSETQ. V was clipped by 0 bases and J by 3 bases, with 10 bases between them. This CDR3 contains 15 residues. The CDR3 region has the DNA TGCGCCAGCAGCTTGGGGGGCGCGGATGGAAACACCATATATTTT. It is translated as CASSLGGADGNTIYF.

This chain joins TRBV5-6 and TRBJ2-3, with unresolved D. Trimming pared 1 base from V and 6 bases from J, leaving 12 bases between. There are 14 residues in the CDR3. Germline lookup yields CDR1 SGHDT and CDR2 YYEEEE. In nucleotides, the CDR3 is TGTGCCAGCAGCTTGTACAGCCTTGGGGATACGCAGTATTTT. Its translation: CASSLYSLGDTQYF.

This chain joins TRBV7-6 and TRBJ2-7, with TRBD2 identical over 7 bases. The CDR3 extends over 14 amino acids. Germline trimming cut 5 bases from V and 1 base from J; bases unmatched to any gene: 5. CDR1 is SGHVS and CDR2 is FNYEAQ in the germline V gene. The CDR3: CASSPGGGSYEQYF. The DNA for the CDR3 is TGTGCCAGCAGCCCGGGCGGGGGTTCCTACGAGCAGTACTTC.

The chain combines TRBV5-8 with TRBJ2-3, with D hard to call. The V end was cut by 9 bases, the J end by 3 bases, with 20 bases between. Germline assignment: CDR1 SGHTS and CDR2 YDEGEE. This CDR3 is 15 amino acids long. This chain's CDR3 is CATSPWPLGTDTQYF. The CDR3 DNA reads as TGTGCCACCTCGCCCTGGCCCTTGGGAACAGATACGCAGTATTTT.

The chain couples TRBV4-2 to TRBJ2-7; maybe TRBD1 (6 bases). Per germline, CDR1 LGHNA and CDR2 YNFKEQ. V was pared by 4 bases and J by 5 bases, with 15 bases between. This CDR3 has 14 residues. This CDR3 reads CASSLRQAENEQYF. DNA of the CDR3: TGTGCCAGCAGCCTCCGACAGGCGGAAAACGAGCAGTACTTC.

V gene TRBV7-6 combines with J gene TRBJ1-2; no reliable D call. V was cut by 5 bases and J by 3 bases, with 19 bases left in between. This CDR3 has 16 residues. The germline gives CDR1 SGHVS, CDR2 FNYEAQ. CDR3 residues: CASSPPPGIKDYGYTF. CDR3 in DNA: TGTGCCAGCAGCCCACCGCCGGGGATTAAGGACTATGGCTACACCTTC.

The rearrangement uses TRBV5-6 and TRBJ2-3; 8 bases are a match to TRBD2. Trimming cost V 0 bases and J 3 bases; bases outside gene matches: 6. The CDR3 spans 16 residues. Germline V gene lookup returns CDR1 SGHDT and CDR2 YYEEEE. Here the CDR3 reads CASSLDGLALTDTQYF. CDR3 bases: TGTGCCAGCAGCTTGGATGGACTAGCTTTAACAGATACGCAGTATTTT.